This entry lists 4 T cell receptor beta chains sequenced from one sample in a study of cytomegalovirus exposure and HLA in healthy donors. 13 Jbeta primers and 60 Vbeta primers were used for the PCR. Sequencing was performed with immunoSEQ multiplex PCR; in TCRdb, only in-frame clones are kept and a portion is missing. Of 150,000 to 200,000 clones listed, around 76% are singletons. The sample consisted of PBMCs. The source of these receptors is a female donor in good health and CMV-seronegative.

The genes are TRBV5-1 and TRBJ2-5; 8 nucleotides line up with TRBD1. With 4 bases clipped from V and 4 bases from J, the junction kept 12 bases outside the gene matches. This CDR3 comprises 16 residues. Germline-derived CDR1 and CDR2 are SGHRS and YFSETQ. The CDR3 sequence is CASSAYAQGARETQYF. The CDR3 DNA follows: TGCGCCAGCAGCGCCTATGCTCAGGGGGCGCGAGAGACCCAGTACTTC.

V and J are TRBV5-1 and TRBJ2-7; TRBD2 might be the D (6 bases). The V gene's germline CDR1 is SGHRS and CDR2 YFSETQ. The CDR3 covers 14 residues. Between the trimmed V and J ends, which lost 6 bases and 1 base, there was a span of 14 bases. The CDR3 sequence is CASTRDGGSYEQYF. CDR3 in DNA: TGCGCCAGCACCCGGGACGGAGGGTCCTACGAGCAGTACTTC. Looking up the rest from reference TRBV5-1 and TRBJ2-7 gives the full variable domain: KAGVTQTPRYLIKTRGQQVTLSCSPISGHRSVSWYQQTPGQGLQFLFEYFSETQRNKGNFPGRFSGRQFSNSRSEMNVSTLELGDSALYLCASTRDGGSYEQYFGPGTRLTVT.

The chain uses TRBV30 and TRBJ2-7; D possibly corresponds to TRBD2 (6 bases). Deletions cut 2 bases from V and 7 bases from J, with 9 bases between. From germline, CDR1 is GTSNPN and CDR2 SVGIG (reference sequence). This CDR3 is built from 11 residues. In DNA form, the CDR3 reads TGTGCCTGGAGTCCCCGGGGGGAGCAGTACTTC. This encodes CAWSPRGEQYF.

The chain combines TRBV5-1 with TRBJ1-2; the match to TRBD1 covers 9 bases. Germline CDR1 and CDR2: SGHRS and YFSETQ. The CDR3 consists of 15 residues. Trimming took 0 bases from V and 8 from J; bases not matched to a gene: 8. In DNA, the CDR3 is TGCGCCAGCAGCTTGGTGGGGGACAGGGCGGGCGGCTACACCTTC. Amino acid sequence: CASSLVGDRAGGYTF.